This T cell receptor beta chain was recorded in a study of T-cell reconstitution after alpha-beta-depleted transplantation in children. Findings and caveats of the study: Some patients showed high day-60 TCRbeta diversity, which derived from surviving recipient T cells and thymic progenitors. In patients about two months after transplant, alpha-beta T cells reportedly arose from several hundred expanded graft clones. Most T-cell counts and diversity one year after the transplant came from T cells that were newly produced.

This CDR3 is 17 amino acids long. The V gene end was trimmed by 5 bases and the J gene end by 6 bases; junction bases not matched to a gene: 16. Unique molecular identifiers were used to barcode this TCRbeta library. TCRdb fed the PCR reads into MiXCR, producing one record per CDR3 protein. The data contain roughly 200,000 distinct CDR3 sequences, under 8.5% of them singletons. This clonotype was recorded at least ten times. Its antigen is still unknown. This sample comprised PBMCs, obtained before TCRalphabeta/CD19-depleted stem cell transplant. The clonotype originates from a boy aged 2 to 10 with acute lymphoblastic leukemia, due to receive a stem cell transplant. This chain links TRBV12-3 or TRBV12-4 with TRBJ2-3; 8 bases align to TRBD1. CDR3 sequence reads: CASSPHNRTGWEDTQYF. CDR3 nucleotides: TGTGCCAGCAGTCCCCACAACAGGACAGGGTGGGAGGATACGCAGTATTTT.